The present TCR beta chain was sequenced within a study of prognosis after radiotherapy for stage I lung cancer listed by TCRdb under 2021. About the full investigation: Between early 2018 and 2019, more than 15 stage I NSCLC patients were enrolled in Nanjing, China. Stage I lung tumors that were newly diagnosed and primary were found in some 15 patients, while a handful of patients had oligometastatic NSCLC after surgical resection of the primary tumor. All patients were considered medically inoperable, owing to comorbidities in around eleven and refusal of surgery in about seven. The cohort was made up of under 15 men and about 6 women, with a median age of around 70 years and an age range of roughly 53 to 95 years. Approximately 13 patients had adenocarcinoma and about seven had squamous cell carcinoma as the tumor histology. SBRT was given in 3 to 5 fractions with a biologically effective dose of at least 100 Gy, using image-guided IMRT or VMAT. No patient received concurrent therapy alongside SBRT. After SBRT, distant metastases developed in about 20% of the 19 patients at a median of approximately 7 months, while the remaining 15 patients had no significant progression. Peripheral blood TCR beta repertoires were profiled in stage I NSCLC patients before and after stereotactic body radiotherapy, and the repertoires were related to distant failure. The study took one blood sample before SBRT and one after SBRT from each of some 20 patients and sequenced all 40 or so samples.

CDR1 and CDR2 are read off the germline V gene (reference sequence) as LGHDT and YNNKEL. V lost 1 base and J lost 4 bases; the stretch between them is 13 bases long. The CDR3 holds 15 amino acids from the cysteine to the phenylalanine. CDR3 DNA only is kept here, 45 bases in frame from base 1. The research as a whole found: After SBRT, the number of unique TCR clones decreased (median approximately 10,000 before versus several thousand after; Wilcoxon paired P=0.011). Post-SBRT Shannon entropy and its change from baseline were lower in patients who developed distant metastases; baseline Shannon entropy was not associated with metastases. Differences by metastasis status were reportedly seen in TRBV and TRBJ usage frequencies, involving two V genes at baseline and, after SBRT, several V genes and two J genes. No adjustment for multiple comparisons was applied to any of the reported P values. Whether the expanded TCR clones were tumor-specific was not determined. The small cohort and short follow-up limited the study, so independent validation of the findings is needed.

This clonotype was found many times. Its cognate antigen has yet to be identified. Base quality data are lacking; no much larger clone is found one base away. The TCR beta CDR3 region was amplified from genomic DNA by two rounds of multiplex PCR. The first PCR round used primers specific to each TRBV and TRBJ gene, with sequences filed in Chinese patent CN105087789A. The second PCR round used universal primers. The Roche High Pure PCR Template Preparation Kit was used to extract genomic DNA from frozen PBMCs. The libraries underwent paired-end sequencing with 151 bp reads on an Illumina HiSeq 3000. The study's processing was this. CutAdapt was used to remove raw reads lacking the multiplex PCR primer sequences. High-quality paired reads were merged into contigs with PEAR. TRB V, D and J gene segments were assigned to each contig with MiXCR by alignment to reference sequences. To remove sequencing errors, CDR3 sequences were clustered according to base quality and sequence similarity. Shannon entropy normalized by the natural log of productive TCR sequence number was used as the measure of diversity. To get clonality, Shannon entropy was divided by the natural log of the number of unique clonotypes, and that result was subtracted from one. Using the Youden index from ROC curves, the researchers picked the repertoire-metric cut-offs for progression-free survival, and all analyses were carried out in R 3.5.3. TCRdb reworked the public reads: Q25 trimming with fastp, MiXCR clone assembly, productive beta chains retained. When rows share a CDR3 protein, they turn into one entry using the most common DNA and genes. Clone size and V and J calls follow TCRdb, not the original study. The sample contains more than 30,000 distinct CDR3 sequences, approximately 46% of them found a single time. Clones ranked in the top ten supply roughly 15% of the sample.

No patient had a history of other malignancies or prior chemotherapy or radiotherapy, and all had node-negative disease on CT and PET/CT. Around 6 milliliters of peripheral venous blood were drawn into EDTA tubes at each of two time points. Ficoll-Paque Plus density-gradient centrifugation was used to isolate PBMCs. Right after collection, samples were placed at -80 degrees C and kept there until analysis. This specimen was PBMCs, taken before or after stereotactic body radiation therapy (not recorded which). The TCR was taken from a donor at least 50 years old with non-small cell lung cancer. The chain was built from TRBV3-1 and TRBJ1-2, with the D gene uncertain. The CDR3 sequence is CASSQGASSGYGYTF. The DNA sequence is as follows: TGTGCCAGCAGCCAAGGGGCTTCCTCCGGCTATGGCTACACCTTC.